This T cell receptor beta chain originates from a study of T-cell memory formation after mild COVID-19 (dated by TCRdb to about 2021). At the level of the whole study: TCR sequence clusters from the two donors were found to be largely donor specific. Longitudinal TCRalpha and TCRbeta repertoire sequencing tracked T-cell clones expanding and contracting after mild COVID-19 in a couple of donors. The cohort comprised two young, previously healthy adult volunteers, one female and one male. Beyond this particular receptor, the publication reports: Contracting CD4+ clones were located mainly in the CM and EM memory subsets, whereas CD8+ clones were found to be enriched in EMRA. Some responding clones were detected in pre-infection memory, which suggested that pre-existing cross-reactive memory T cells had joined the SARS-CoV-2 response. The study covered only a couple of mild cases, and larger cohorts including severe cases with pre-infection samples were considered necessary. Whether the second-wave clones peaking on day 37 were SARS-CoV-2 specific was not confirmed. Clones that contracted from day 15 to 85 showed balanced CD4/CD8 phenotypes, whereas a second wave of clones that expanded from day 15 to 37 leaned towards CD4+.

A word on this clonotype: Its antigen is unknown. Base-call qualities are not available, and no considerably larger clone is one nucleotide away.

Instrument on record: Illumina NovaSeq 6000. cDNA libraries for TCRalpha and TCRbeta were prepared by 5'RACE using constant-segment primers, with sample barcodes and unique molecular identifiers added. RNA was extracted from every sample with Trizol reagent. Amplification of the libraries took two PCR steps, and the second step added a second sample barcode plus Illumina TruSeq adapters. The libraries were sequenced on an Illumina NovaSeq using 2 x 150 bp paired-end reads. Turning to the authors' computational methods: The reads were demultiplexed and collapsed into UMI-guided consensus sequences using migec v1.2.7. Using mixcr v2.1.11, the UMI consensuses were aligned to TRA and TRB V and J templates and assembled into clonotypes. A clonotype was counted as expanded or contracted only if both edgeR and NoisET called the change significant, with noise models trained on biological replicates. edgeR calls used a false discovery rate-adjusted p below 0.01 and a log2 fold-change threshold of 1. As an exploratory analysis of dynamics, max-normalized trajectories of the 1000 most abundant clonotypes were examined by PCA with hierarchical clustering. Separately sequenced CD4+ and CD8+ repertoires were used to assign a CD4 or CD8 phenotype to each responding clone. TCRdb passed the public sequencing reads through fastp at Q25 and MiXCR, retaining productive beta sequences. When rows share a CDR3 protein, they turn into one entry using the most common DNA and genes. None of the V and J calls come from the authors' own analysis; TCRdb made them. In this sample the table shows under 450,000 distinct CDR3 sequences, about 25% of which occur a single time. The ten top clones hold around 13% of the sample.

The germline V gene sets CDR1 to SQVTM and CDR2 to ANQGSEA. The CDR3 spans 14 residues, from the cysteine through the phenylalanine. The entry retains the CDR3 DNA only, 42 bases that are in frame from base 1. Relative to germline, V is 8 bases shorter and J is 4 bases shorter, with 20 bases between their ends. Ficoll-Paque density gradient centrifugation was used to isolate PBMCs. This receptor was obtained from an adult woman who had mild COVID-19 (a few samples of this study predate the infection). The sample titles of this study are shuffled in the database, so cell type and time point are left out; the donor was told from shared clones. The sequencing input was PBMCs or a T cell subset sorted from them (not recorded which). Recombination joined TRBV29-1 with TRBJ1-1, with TRBD1 perhaps the D gene, on 6 matching bases. The nucleotide sequence reads TGCAGCTCACTAAACGTCCGGGGGCTCACTGAAGCTTTCTTT. Its product reads: CSSLNVRGLTEAFF. Outside the CDR3, residues come from the reference TRBV29-1 and TRBJ1-1 proteins, so the full variable domain is: SAVISQKPSRDICQRGTSLTIQCQVDSQVTMMFWYRQQPGQSLTLIATANQGSEATYESGFVIDKFPISRPNLTFSTLTVSNMSPEDSSIYLCSSLNVRGLTEAFFGQGTRLTVV.